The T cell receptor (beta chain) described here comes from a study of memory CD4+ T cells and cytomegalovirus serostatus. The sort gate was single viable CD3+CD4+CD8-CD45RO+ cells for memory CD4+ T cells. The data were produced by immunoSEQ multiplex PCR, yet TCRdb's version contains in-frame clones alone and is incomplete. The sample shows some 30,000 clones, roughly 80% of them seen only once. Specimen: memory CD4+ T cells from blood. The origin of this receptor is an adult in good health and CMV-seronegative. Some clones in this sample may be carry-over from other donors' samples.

CDR3 loop: CASSLTPQETQYF. DNA of the CDR3: TGTGCCAGCAGCCTTACTCCTCAAGAGACCCAGTACTTC. The chain is built from TRBV7-8 and TRBJ2-5; D remains unclear. The germline gives CDR1 SGHVS, CDR2 FQNEAQ. V lost 5 bases and J lost 2, with 9 bases in between. CDR3 size: 13 residues.